Detailed here is one T cell receptor beta chain. Its specificity is not known. Assay: immunoSEQ multiplex PCR; the TCRdb copy retains only in-frame clones and omits some. The table lists approximately 58,000 clones, over 90% of them singletons. The entry originates in a study of siplizumab effects on memory and regulatory T cells. Study-wide findings and caveats: Proliferating clones, CD4+ or CD8+, lacked an assignable naive or memory phenotype in roughly 75-95% of cases. The alloreactive clones that mapped to unstimulated subsets made up only a minor fraction.

CDR1 is LGHNA and CDR2 is YSLEER in the germline V gene. V was pared by 1 base and J by 2 bases, with 5 bases between. The CDR3 covers 14 residues. Sequencing was performed on CD8+ T cells sorted from blood. The TCR comes from a human donor in good health. This chain joins TRBV4-3 and TRBJ1-4; unclear D gene. The CDR3 DNA is TGCGCCAGCAGCCAAGTGGGCACTAATGAAAAACTGTTTTTT. Translated: CASSQVGTNEKLFF.